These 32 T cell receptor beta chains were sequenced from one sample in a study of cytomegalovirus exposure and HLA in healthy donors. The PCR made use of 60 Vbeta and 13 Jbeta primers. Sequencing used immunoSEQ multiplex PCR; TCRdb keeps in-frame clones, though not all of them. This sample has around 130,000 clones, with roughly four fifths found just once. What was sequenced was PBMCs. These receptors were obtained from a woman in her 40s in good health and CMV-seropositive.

The CDR3 here is CASSLGAEYGYTF. CDR3 nucleotide sequence: TGTGCCAGCAGCTTAGGGGCCGAGTATGGCTACACCTTC. The chain combines TRBV11-2 with TRBJ1-2; D uncertain. The CDR3 totals 13 residues. V was pared by 1 base and J by 5 bases, with 8 bases between. Looked up from germline, CDR1 is SGHAT and CDR2 is FQNNGV.

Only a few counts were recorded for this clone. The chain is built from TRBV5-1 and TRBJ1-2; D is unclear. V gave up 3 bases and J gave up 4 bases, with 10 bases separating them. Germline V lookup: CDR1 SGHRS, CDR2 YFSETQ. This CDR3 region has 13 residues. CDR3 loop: CASSSQEGYGYTF. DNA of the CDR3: TGCGCCAGCAGCTCCCAGGAGGGCTATGGCTACACCTTC.

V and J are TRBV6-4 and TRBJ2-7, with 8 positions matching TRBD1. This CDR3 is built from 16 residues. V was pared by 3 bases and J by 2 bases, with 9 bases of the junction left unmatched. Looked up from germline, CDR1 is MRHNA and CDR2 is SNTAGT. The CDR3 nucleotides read TGTGCCAGCAGTGAGTTGGACAGGGCCCCACCCTACGAGCAGTACTTC. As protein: CASSELDRAPPYEQYF.

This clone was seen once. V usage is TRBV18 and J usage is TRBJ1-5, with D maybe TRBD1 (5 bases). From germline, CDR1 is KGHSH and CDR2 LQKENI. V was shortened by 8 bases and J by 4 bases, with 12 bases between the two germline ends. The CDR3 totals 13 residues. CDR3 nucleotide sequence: TGTGCCAGCGCCCGGGGGAGAAATCAGCCCCAGCATTTT. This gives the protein CASARGRNQPQHF.

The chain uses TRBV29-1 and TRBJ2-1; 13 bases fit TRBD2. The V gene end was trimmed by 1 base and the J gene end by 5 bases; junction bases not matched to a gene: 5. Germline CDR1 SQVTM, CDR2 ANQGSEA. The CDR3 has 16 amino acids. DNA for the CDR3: TGCAGCGTTGAAGGGGGGGGACTAGCGGGAAACAATGAGCAGTTCTTC. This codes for CSVEGGGLAGNNEQFF.

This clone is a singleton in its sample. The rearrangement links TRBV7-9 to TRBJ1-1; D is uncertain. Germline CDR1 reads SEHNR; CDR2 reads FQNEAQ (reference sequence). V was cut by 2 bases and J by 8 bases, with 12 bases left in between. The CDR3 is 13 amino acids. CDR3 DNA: TGTGCCAGCAGCTTATTCGCTTCCACAGAAGCTTTCTTT. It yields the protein CASSLFASTEAFF.

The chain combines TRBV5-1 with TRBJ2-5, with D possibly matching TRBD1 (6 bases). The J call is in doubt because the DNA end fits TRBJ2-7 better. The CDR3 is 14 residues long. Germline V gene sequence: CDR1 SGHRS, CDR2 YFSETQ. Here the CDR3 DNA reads TGCGCCAGTAAGCCGGGACAAACATCCTACGAGCAGTACTTC. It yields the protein CASKPGQTSYEQYF.

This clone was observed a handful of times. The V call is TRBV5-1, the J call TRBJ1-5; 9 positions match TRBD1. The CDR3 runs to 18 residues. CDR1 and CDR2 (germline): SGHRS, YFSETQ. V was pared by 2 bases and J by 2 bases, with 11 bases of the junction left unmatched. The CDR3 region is CASSFEPTGGGGNQPQHF. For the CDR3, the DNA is TGCGCCAGCAGCTTCGAACCGACAGGGGGAGGCGGCAATCAGCCCCAGCATTTT.

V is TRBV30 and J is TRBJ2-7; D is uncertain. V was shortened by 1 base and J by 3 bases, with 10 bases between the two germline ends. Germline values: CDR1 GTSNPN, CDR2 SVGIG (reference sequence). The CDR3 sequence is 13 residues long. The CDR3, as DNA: TGTGCCTGGAGTGGAGACAATCTCTACGAGCAGTACTTC. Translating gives CAWSGDNLYEQYF.

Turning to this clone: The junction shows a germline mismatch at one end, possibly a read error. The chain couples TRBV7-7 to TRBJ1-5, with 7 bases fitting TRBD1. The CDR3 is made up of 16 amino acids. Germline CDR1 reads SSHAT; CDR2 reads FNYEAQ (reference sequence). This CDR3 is CASSLLFAGGNQPQHF. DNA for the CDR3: TGTGCTAGCAGCTTACTGTTCGCAGGGGGGAATCAGCCCCAGCATTTT.

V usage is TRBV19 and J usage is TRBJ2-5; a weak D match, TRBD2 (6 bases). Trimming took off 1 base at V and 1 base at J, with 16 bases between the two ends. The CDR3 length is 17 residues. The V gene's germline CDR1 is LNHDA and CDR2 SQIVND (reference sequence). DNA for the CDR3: TGTGCCAGTAGTATAGGGCTCGGGGAGGTGTTCCAAGAGACCCAGTACTTC. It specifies CASSIGLGEVFQETQYF. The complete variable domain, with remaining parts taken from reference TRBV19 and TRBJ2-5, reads DGGITQSPKYLFRKEGQNVTLSCEQNLNHDAMYWYRQDPGQGLRLIYYSQIVNDFQKGDIAEGYSVSREKKESFPLTVTSAQKNPTAFYLCASSIGLGEVFQETQYFGPGTRLLVL.

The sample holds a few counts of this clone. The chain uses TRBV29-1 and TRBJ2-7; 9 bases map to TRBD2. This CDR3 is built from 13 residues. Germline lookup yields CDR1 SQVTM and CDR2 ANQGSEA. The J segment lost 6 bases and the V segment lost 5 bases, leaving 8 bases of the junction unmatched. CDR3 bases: TGCAGCGTTCGCGGGGGGGCCCTCCGCGAGCAGTACTTC. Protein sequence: CSVRGGALREQYF.

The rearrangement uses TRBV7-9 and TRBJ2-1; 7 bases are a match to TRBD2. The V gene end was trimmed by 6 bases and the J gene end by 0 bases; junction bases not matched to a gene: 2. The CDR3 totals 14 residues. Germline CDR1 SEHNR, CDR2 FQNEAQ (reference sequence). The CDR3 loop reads CASSGRGSYNEQFF. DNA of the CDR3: TGTGCCAGCAGTGGGAGGGGCTCCTACAATGAGCAGTTCTTC.

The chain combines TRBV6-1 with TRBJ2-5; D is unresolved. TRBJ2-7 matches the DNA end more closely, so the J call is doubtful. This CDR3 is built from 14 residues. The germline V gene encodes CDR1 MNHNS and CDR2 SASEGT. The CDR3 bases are TGTGCCAGCAAACCCCCGGCAGGCCCCTACGAGCAGTACTTC. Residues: CASKPPAGPYEQYF.

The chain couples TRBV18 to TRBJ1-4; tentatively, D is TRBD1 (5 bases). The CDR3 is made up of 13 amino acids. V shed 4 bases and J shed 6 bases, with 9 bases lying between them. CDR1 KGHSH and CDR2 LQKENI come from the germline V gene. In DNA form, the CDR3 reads TGTGCCAGCTCACACCCAGGGTATGAAAAACTGTTTTTT. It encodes CASSHPGYEKLFF.

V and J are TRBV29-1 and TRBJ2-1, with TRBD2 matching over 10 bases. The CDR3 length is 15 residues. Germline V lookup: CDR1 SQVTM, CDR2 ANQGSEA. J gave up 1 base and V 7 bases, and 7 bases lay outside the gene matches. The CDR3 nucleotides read TGCAGCGGTGGGACTAGCGAAGTTTCCTACAATGAGCAGTTCTTC. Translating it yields CSGGTSEVSYNEQFF.

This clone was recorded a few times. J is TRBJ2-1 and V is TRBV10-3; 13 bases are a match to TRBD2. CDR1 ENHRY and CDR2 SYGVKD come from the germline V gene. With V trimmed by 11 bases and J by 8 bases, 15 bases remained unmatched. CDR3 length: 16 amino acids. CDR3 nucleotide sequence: TGTGCCTCCAGGATAGGGACTAGCGGGGACCTAGATGAGCAGTTCTTC. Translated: CASRIGTSGDLDEQFF.

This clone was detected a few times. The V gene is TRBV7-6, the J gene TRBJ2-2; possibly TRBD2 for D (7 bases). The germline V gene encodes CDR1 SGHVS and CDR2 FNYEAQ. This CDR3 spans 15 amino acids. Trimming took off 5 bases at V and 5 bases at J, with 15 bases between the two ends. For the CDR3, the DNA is TGTGCCAGCAGCCAGAGGGGGGGCGCGACCGGGGAGCTGTTTTTT. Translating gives CASSQRGGATGELFF. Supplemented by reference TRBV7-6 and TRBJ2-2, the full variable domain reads GAGVSQSPRYKVTKRGQDVALRCDPISGHVSLYWYRQALGQGPEFLTYFNYEAQQDKSGLPNDRFSAERPEGSISTLTIQRTEQRDSAMYRCASSQRGGATGELFFGEGSRLTVL.

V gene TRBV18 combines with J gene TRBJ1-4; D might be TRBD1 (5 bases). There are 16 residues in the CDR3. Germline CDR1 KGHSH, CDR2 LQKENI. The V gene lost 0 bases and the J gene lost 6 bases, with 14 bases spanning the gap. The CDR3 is CASSPPWAGSHEKLFF. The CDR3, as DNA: TGTGCCAGCTCACCACCCTGGGCAGGGTCCCATGAAAAACTGTTTTTT.

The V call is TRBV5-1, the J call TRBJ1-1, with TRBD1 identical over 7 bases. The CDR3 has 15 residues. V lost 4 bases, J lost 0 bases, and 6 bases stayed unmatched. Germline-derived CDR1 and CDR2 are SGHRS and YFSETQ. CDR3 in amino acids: CASSGTGEVNTEAFF. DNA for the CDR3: TGCGCCAGCAGCGGTACAGGGGAGGTGAACACTGAAGCTTTCTTT.

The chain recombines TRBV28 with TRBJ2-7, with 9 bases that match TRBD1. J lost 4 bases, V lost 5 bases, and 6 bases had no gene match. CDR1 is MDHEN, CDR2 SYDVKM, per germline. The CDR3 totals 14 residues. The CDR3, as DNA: TGTGCCAGCAGTACAGGGGGCCGAGGTTACGAGCAGTACTTC. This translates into CASSTGGRGYEQYF.

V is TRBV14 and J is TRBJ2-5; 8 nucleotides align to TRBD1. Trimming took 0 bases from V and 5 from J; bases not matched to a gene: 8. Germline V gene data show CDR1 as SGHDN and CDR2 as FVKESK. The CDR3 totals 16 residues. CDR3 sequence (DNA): TGTGCCAGCAGCCAAGACCGGGCAGGGGGCGCTGAGACCCAGTACTTC. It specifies CASSQDRAGGAETQYF.

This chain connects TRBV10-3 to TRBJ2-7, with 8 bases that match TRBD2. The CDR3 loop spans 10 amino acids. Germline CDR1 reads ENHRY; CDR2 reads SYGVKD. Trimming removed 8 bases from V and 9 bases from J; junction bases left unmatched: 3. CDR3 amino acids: CAIAAGGQYF. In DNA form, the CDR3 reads TGTGCCATCGCCGCGGGGGGGCAGTACTTC.

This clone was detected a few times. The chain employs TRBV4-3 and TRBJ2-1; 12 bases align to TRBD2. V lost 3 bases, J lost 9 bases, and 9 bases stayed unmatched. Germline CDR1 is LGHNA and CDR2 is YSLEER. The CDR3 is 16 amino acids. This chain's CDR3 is CASSHETSGSSLEQFF. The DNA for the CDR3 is TGCGCCAGCAGCCACGAGACTAGCGGGAGTAGTCTTGAGCAGTTCTTC.

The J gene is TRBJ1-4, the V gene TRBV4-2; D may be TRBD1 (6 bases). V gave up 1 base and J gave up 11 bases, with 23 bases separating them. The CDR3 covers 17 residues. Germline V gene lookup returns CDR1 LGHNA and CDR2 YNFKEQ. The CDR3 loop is CASSQVSRLARGEKLFF. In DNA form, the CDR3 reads TGTGCCAGCAGCCAAGTTTCACGGTTGGCCAGGGGAGAGAAACTGTTTTTT.

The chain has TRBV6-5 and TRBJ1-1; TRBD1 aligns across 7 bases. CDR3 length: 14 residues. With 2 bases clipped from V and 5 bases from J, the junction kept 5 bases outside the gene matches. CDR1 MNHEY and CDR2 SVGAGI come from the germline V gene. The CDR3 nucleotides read TGTGCCAGCAGTTACCGACAGGGAATGACTGAAGCTTTCTTT. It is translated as CASSYRQGMTEAFF.

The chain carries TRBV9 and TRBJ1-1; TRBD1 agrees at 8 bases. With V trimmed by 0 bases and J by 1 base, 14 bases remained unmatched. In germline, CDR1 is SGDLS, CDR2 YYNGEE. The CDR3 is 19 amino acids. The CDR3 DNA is TGTGCCAGCAGCGTAGCTACGGGACAGGTAGGGGATAAGAACACTGAAGCTTTCTTT. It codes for CASSVATGQVGDKNTEAFF.

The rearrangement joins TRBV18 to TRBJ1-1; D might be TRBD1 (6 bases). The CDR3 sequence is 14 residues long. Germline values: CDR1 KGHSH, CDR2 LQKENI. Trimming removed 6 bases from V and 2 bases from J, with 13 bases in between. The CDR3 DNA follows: TGTGCCAGCTCGGGGGGGGCCAGAAACACTGAAGCTTTCTTT. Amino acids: CASSGGARNTEAFF.

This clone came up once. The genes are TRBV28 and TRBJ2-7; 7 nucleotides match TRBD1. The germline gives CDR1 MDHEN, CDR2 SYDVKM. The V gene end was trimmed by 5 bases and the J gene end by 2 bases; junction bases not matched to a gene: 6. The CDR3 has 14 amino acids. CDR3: CASSAGQVAYEQYF. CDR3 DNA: TGTGCCAGCAGTGCAGGACAGGTAGCCTACGAGCAGTACTTC.

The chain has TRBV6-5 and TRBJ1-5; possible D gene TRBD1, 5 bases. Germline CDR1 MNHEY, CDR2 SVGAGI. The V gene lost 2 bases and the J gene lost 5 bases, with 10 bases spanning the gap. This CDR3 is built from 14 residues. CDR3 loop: CASSYSGGDQPQHF. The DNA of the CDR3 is TGTGCCAGCAGTTACAGCGGAGGGGATCAGCCCCAGCATTTT.

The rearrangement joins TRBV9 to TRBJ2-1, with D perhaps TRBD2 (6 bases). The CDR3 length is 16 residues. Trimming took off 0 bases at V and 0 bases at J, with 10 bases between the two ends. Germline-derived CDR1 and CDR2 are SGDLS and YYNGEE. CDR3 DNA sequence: TGTGCCAGCAGCGTAGGGGGGGTCTCCTCCTACAATGAGCAGTTCTTC. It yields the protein CASSVGGVSSYNEQFF.

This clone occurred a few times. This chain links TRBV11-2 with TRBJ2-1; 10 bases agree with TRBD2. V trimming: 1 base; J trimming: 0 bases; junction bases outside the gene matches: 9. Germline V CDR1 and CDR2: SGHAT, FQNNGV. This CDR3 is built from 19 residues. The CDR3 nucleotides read TGTGCCAGCAGCTTAGGGTCCCTCAGCGGGGGGGACTCCTACAATGAGCAGTTCTTC. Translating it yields CASSLGSLSGGDSYNEQFF.